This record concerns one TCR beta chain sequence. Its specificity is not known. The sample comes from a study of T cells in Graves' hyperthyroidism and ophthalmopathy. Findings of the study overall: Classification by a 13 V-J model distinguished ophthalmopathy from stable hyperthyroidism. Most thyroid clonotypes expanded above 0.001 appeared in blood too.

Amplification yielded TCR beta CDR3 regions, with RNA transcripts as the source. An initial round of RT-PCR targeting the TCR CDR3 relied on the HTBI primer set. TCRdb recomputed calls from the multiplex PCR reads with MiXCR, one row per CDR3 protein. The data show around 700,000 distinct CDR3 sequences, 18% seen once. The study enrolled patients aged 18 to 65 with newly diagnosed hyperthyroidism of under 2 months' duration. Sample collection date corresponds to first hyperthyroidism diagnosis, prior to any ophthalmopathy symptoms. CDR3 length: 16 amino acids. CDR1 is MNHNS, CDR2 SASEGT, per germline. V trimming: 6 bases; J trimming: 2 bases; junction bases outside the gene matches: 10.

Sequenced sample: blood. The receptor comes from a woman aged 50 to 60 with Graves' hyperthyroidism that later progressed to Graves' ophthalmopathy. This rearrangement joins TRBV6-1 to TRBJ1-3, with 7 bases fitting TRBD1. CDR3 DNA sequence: TGTGCCAGCAGCCCCGGGACAGTTCGAGCTGGAAACACCATATATTTT. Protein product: CASSPGTVRAGNTIYF.